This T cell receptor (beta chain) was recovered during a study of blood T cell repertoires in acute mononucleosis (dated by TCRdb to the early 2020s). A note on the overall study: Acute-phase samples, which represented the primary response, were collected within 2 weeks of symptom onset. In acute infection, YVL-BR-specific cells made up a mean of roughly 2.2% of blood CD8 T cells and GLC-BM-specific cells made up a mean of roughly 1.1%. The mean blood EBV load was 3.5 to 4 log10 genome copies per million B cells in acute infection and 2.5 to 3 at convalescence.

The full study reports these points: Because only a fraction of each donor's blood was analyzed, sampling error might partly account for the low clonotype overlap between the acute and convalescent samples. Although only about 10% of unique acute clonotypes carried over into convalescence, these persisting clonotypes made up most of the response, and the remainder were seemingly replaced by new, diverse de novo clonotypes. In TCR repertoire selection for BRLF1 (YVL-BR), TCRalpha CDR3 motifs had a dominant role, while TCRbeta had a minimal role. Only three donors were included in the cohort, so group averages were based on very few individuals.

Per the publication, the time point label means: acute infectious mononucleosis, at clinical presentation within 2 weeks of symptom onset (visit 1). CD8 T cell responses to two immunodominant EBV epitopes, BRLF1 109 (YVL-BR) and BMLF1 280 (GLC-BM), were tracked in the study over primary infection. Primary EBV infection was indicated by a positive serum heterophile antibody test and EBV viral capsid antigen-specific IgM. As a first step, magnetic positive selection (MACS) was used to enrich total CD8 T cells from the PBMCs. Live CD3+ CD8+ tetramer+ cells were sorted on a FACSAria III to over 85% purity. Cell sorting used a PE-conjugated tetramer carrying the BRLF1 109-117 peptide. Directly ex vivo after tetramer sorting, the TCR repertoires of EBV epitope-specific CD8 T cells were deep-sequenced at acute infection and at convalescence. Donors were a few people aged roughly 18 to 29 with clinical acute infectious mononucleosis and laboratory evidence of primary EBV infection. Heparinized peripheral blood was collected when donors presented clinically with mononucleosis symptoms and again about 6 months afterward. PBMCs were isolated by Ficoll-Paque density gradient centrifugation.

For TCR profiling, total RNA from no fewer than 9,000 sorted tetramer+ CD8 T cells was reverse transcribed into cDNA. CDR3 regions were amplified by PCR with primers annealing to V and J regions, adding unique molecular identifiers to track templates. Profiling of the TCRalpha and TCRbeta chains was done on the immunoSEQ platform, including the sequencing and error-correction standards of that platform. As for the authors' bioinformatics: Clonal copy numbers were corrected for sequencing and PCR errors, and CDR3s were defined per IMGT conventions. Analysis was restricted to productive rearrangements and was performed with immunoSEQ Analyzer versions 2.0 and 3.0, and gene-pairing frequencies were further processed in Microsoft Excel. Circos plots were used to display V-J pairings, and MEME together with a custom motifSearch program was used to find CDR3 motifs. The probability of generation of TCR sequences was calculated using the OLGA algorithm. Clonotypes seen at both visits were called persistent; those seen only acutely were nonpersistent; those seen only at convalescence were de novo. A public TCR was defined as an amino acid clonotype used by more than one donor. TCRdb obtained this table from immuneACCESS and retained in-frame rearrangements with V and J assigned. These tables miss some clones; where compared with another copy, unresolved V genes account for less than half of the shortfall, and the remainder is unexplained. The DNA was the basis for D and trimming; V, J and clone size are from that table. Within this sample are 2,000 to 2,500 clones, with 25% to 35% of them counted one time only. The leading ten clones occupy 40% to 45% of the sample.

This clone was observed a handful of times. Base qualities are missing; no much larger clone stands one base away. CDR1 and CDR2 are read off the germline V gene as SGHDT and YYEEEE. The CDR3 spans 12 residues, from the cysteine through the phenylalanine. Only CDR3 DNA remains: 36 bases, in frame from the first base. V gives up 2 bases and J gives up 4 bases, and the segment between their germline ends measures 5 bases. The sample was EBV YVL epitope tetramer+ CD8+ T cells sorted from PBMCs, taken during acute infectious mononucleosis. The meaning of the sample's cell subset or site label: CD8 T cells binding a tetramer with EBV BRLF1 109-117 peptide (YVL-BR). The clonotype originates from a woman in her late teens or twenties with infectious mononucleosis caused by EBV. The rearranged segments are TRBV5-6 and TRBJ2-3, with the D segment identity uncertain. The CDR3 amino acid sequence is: CASSLPPDTQYF. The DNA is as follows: TGTGCCAGCAGCTTACCCCCAGATACGCAGTATTTT.